This T cell receptor beta chain was documented in a study of a mutant IDH1 vaccine in newly diagnosed glioma. Study summary: Investigators started vaccination 4-6 weeks after radiotherapy alone, or with temozolomide cycles. Most had both radiotherapy and temozolomide beforehand; others had only one.

V was shortened by 1 base and J by 7 bases, with 10 bases between the two germline ends. The CDR3 length is 14 residues. Germline CDR1 SGHTA, CDR2 FQGTGA. The method was immunoSEQ multiplex PCR; TCRdb's version includes in-frame clones alone and lacks a portion of them. The sample has fewer than 45,000 clones, 80% to 90% seen once. Regarding time point: week 35, safety follow-up. In the vaccine, a single dose held 300 ug of the mutant IDH1 20-mer peptide, along with topical imiquimod. On this clone: The target antigen is unknown.

This chain connects TRBV7-3 to TRBJ2-2; no definite D call. The sequence came from a man aged 40-49 years with glioma. The input for sequencing was PBMCs, taken from a glioma patient whose treatment included an IDH1 peptide vaccine. This chain's CDR3 is CASSLKYTNGELFF. CDR3 nucleotide sequence: TGTGCCAGCAGCTTAAAGTATACGAACGGGGAGCTGTTTTTT.